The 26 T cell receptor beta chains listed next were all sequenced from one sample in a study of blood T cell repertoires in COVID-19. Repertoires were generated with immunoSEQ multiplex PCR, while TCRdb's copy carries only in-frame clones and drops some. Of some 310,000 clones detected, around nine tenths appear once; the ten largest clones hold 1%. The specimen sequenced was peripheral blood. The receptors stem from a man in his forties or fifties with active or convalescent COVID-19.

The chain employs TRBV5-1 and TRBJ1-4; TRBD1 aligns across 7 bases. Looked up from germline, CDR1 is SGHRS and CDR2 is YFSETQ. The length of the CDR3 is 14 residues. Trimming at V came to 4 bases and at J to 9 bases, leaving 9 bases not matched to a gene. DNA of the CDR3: TGCGCCAGCAGCCTTGACAGGGTAGAGCAAAAACTGTTTTTT. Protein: CASSLDRVEQKLFF. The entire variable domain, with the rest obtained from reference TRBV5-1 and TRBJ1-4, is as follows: KAGVTQTPRYLIKTRGQQVTLSCSPISGHRSVSWYQQTPGQGLQFLFEYFSETQRNKGNFPGRFSGRQFSNSRSEMNVSTLELGDSALYLCASSLDRVEQKLFFGSGTQLSVL.

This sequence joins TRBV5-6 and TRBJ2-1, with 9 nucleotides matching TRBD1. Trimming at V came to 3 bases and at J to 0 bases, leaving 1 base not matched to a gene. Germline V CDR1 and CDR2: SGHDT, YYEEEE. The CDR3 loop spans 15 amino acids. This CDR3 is CASSSTGGSYNEQFF. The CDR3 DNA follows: TGTGCCAGCAGCTCGACAGGGGGCTCCTACAATGAGCAGTTCTTC.

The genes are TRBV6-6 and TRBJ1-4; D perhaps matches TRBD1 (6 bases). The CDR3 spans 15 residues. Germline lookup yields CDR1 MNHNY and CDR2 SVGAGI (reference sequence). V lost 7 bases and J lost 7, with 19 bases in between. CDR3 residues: CASTPVTGGAEKLFF. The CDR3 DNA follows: TGTGCCAGCACCCCAGTTACGGGGGGGGCTGAAAAACTGTTTTTT.

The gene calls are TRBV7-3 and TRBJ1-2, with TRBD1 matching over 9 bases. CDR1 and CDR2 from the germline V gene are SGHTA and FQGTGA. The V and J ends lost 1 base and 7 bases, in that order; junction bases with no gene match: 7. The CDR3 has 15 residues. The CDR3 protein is CASSLNGQGLGGYTF. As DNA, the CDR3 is TGTGCCAGCAGCTTAAATGGACAGGGGCTTGGTGGCTACACCTTC.

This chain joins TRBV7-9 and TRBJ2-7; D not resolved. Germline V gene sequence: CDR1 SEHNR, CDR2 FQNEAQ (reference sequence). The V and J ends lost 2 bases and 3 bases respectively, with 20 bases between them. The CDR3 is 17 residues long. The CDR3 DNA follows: TGTGCCAGCAGCTTAAAGCCAGGCACCCCGTTGAACTACGAGCAGTACTTC. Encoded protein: CASSLKPGTPLNYEQYF.

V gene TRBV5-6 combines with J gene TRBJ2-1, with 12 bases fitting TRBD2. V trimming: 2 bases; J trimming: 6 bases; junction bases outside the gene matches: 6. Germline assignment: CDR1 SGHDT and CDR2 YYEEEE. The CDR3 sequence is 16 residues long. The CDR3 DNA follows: TGTGCCAGCAGCTTAGGACTAGCGGGATCCCCCAATGAGCAGTTCTTC. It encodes CASSLGLAGSPNEQFF.

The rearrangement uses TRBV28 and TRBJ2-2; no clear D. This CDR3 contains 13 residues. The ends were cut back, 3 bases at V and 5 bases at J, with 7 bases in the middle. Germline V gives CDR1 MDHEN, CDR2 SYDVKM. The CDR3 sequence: CASSFPVTGELFF. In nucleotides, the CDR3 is TGTGCCAGCAGTTTTCCGGTGACCGGGGAGCTGTTTTTT.

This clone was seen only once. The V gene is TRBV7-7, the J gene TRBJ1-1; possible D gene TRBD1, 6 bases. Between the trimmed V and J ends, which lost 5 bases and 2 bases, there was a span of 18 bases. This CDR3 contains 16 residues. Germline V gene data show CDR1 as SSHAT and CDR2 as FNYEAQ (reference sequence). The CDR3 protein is CASSTRQADPNTEAFF. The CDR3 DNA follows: TGTGCCAGCAGCACCAGACAGGCAGACCCTAACACTGAAGCTTTCTTT. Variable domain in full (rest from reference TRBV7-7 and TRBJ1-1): GAGVSQSPRYKVTKRGQDVTLRCDPISSHATLYWYQQALGQGPEFLTYFNYEAQPDKSGLPSDRFSAERPEGSISTLTIQRTEQRDSAMYRCASSTRQADPNTEAFFGQGTRLTVV.

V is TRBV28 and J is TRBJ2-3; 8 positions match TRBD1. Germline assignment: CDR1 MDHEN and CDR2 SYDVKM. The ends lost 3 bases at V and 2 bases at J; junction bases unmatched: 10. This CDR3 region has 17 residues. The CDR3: CASSFPPGTGFTDTQYF. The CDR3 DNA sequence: TGTGCCAGCAGTTTCCCCCCCGGGACAGGCTTCACAGATACGCAGTATTTT.

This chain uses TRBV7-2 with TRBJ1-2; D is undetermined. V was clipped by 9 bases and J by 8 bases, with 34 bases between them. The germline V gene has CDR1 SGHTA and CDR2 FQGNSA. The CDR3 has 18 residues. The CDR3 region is CARSRPRRRPHKSEGYTF. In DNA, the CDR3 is TGTGCCAGGAGTAGACCGAGACGGAGGCCACATAAGTCTGAGGGCTACACCTTC.

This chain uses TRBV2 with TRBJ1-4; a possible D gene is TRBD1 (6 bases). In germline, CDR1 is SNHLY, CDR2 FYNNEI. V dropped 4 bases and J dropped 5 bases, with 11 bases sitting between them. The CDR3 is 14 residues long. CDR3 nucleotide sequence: TGTGCCAGCAGTGCCTGGGGGCCCAATGAAAAACTGTTTTTT. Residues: CASSAWGPNEKLFF.

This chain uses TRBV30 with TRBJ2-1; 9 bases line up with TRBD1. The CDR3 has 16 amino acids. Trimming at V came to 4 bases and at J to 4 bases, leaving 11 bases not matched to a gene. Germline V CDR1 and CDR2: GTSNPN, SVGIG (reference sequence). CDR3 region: CAWTPPGQGIYNEQFF. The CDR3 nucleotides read TGTGCCTGGACTCCTCCGGGACAGGGCATTTACAATGAGCAGTTCTTC.

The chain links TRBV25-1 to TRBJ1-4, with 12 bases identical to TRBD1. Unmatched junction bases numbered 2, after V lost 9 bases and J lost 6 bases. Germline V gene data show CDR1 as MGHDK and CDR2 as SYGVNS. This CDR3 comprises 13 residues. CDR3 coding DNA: TGTGCCAGAGGGGACAGGGGGCATGAAAAACTGTTTTTT. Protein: CARGDRGHEKLFF.

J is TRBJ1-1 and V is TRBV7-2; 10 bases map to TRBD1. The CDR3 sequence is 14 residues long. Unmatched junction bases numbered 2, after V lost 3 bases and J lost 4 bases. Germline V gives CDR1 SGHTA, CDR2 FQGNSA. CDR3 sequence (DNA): TGTGCCAGCAGCTTGACAGGGGGCCCCACTGAAGCTTTCTTT. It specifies CASSLTGGPTEAFF. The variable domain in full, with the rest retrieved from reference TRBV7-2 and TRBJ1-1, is GAGVSQSPSNKVTEKGKDVELRCDPISGHTALYWYRQSLGQGLEFLIYFQGNSAPDKSGLPSDRFSAERTGGSVSTLTIQRTQQEDSAVYLCASSLTGGPTEAFFGQGTRLTVV.

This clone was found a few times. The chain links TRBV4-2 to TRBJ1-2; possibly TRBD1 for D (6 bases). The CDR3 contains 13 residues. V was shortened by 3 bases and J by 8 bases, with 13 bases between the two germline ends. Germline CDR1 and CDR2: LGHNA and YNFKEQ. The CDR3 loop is CASSQEGGGGYTF. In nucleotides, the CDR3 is TGTGCCAGCAGCCAGGAGGGGGGAGGGGGCTACACCTTC.

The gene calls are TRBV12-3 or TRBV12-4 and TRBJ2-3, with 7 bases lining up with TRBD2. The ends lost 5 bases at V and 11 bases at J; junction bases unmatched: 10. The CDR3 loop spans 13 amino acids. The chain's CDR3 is CASSRTGTIGQYF. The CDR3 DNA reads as TGTGCCAGCAGTCGTACCGGGACTATTGGGCAGTATTTT.

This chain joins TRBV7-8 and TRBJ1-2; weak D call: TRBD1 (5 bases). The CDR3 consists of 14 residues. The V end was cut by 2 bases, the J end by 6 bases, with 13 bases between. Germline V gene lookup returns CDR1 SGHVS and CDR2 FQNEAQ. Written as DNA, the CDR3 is TGTGCCAGCAGCTTAATGGTCCAGGGCGATGGCTACACCTTC. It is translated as CASSLMVQGDGYTF.

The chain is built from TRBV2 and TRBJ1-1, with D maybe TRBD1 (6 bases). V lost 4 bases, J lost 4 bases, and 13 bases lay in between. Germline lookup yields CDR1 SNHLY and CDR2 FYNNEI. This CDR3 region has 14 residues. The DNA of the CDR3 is TGTGCCAGCAGTGTGATGAGGGGGGGCACTGAAGCTTTCTTT. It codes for CASSVMRGGTEAFF.

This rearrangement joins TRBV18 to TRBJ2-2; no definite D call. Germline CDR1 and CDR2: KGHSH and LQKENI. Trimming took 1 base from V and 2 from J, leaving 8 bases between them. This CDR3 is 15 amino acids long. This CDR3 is CASSPLPTNTGELFF. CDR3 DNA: TGTGCCAGCTCACCACTTCCGACAAACACCGGGGAGCTGTTTTTT. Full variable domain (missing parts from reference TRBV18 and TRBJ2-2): NAGVMQNPRHLVRRRGQEARLRCSPMKGHSHVYWYRQLPEEGLKFMVYLQKENIIDESGMPKERFSAEFPKEGPSILRIQQVVRGDSAAYFCASSPLPTNTGELFFGEGSRLTVL.

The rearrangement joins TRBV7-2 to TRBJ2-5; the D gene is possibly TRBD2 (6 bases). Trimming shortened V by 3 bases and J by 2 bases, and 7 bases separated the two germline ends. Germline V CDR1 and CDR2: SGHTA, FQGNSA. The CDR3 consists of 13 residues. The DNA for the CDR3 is TGTGCCAGCAGCTTGGGAGGACAAGAGACCCAGTACTTC. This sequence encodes CASSLGGQETQYF.

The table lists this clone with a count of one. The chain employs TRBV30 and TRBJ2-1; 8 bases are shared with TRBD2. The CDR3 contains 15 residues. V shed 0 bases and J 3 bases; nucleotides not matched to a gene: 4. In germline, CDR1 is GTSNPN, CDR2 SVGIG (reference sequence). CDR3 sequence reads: CAWSVAGDHYNEQFF. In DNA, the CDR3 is TGTGCCTGGAGTGTAGCGGGAGATCACTACAATGAGCAGTTCTTC.

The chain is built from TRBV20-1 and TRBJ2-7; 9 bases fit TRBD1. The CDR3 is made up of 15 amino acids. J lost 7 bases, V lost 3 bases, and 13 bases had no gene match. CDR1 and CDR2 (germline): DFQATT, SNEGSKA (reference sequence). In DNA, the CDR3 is TGCAGTGCTAGTAAATCCGGGACAGGGACGGGGGAGCAGTACTTC. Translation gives CSASKSGTGTGEQYF.

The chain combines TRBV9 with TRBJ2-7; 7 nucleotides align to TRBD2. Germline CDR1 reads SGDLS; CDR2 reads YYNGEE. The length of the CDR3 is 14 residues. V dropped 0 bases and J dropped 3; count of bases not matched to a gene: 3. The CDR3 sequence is CASSVGGGGYEQYF. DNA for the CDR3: TGTGCCAGCAGCGTAGGTGGCGGGGGCTACGAGCAGTACTTC.

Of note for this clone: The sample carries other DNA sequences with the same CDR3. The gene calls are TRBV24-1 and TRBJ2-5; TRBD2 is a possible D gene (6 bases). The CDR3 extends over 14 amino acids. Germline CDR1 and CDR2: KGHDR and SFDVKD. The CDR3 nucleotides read TGTGCTACGGAGGAGGGTCGGGGTCAAGAGACCCAGTACTTC. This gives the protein CATEEGRGQETQYF.

CDR3 loop: CASSFGTVGTPLHF. The CDR3 nucleotides are TGTGCCAGCAGTTTCGGGACAGTGGGAACACCCCTCCACTTT. The chain couples TRBV27 to TRBJ1-6; TRBD1 matches 7 bases. CDR1 and CDR2 (germline): MNHEY, SMNVEV (reference sequence). Germline trimming cut 3 bases from V and 11 bases from J; bases unmatched to any gene: 7. The CDR3 totals 14 residues.

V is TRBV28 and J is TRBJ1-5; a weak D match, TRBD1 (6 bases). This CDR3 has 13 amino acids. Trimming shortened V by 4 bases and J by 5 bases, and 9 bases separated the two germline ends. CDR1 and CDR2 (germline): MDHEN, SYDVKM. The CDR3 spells CASSSGQYQPQHF. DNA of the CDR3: TGTGCCAGCAGTTCCGGACAGTATCAGCCCCAGCATTTT.